Listed below are T cell receptor beta chains from one sample, sequenced in a study of T-cell reconstitution after alpha-beta-depleted transplantation in children. TCRdb reprocessed the PCR reads with MiXCR, giving one entry per CDR3 protein. The sample lists around 700,000 distinct CDR3 sequences, over 10% occurring once. The material sequenced was PBMCs, taken before TCRalphabeta/CD19-depleted stem cell transplant. The receptor source for this set is a girl aged 2 to 10 with congenital amegakaryocytic thrombocytopenia, due to receive a stem cell transplant. The CDR3 runs from the conserved cysteine through the conserved F or W. The D gene is left open where the match is weak. For some rows the clone size is stated as once, few or many, or as a class when expanded; others skip it.

cdr3_nt,cdr3_aa,d_call,v_call,j_call,clone_size
TGTGCCAGCAGCTTGGGATCGGGAATTGGCAATCAGCCCCAGCATTTT,CASSLGSGIGNQPQHF,NA,TRBV5-5,TRBJ1-5,NA
TGTGCCAGCAGCCAAACACAGGGGACTCACTATGGCTACACCTTC,CASSQTQGTHYGYTF,TRBD1,TRBV3-1,TRBJ1-2,many
TGCGCCAGCAGCGGGGGGACAGGGCCCTTTGGGCAGTACTTC,CASSGGTGPFGQYF,TRBD1,TRBV5-1,TRBJ2-7,many
TGTGCCAGTGGAACAAGGGAGAGTAGCGTGGATACGCAGTATTTT,CASGTRESSVDTQYF,NA,TRBV2,TRBJ2-3,NA
TGTGCCAGCAGTTTTTACGGGGCTATCCTCAATGAGCAGTTCTTC,CASSFYGAILNEQFF,NA,TRBV12-3/TRBV12-4,TRBJ2-1,many
TGCGCCAGCAGCTTGTCGCAGTACAATGAGCAGTTCTTC,CASSLSQYNEQFF,NA,TRBV5-1,TRBJ2-1,many
TGCAGCGTTGTCAGGGAAATAACTGAAGCTTTCTTT,CSVVREITEAFF,NA,TRBV29-1,TRBJ1-1,many
TGTGCCAGCAGACCCCGGACCGGGAAGGGCACAGATACGCAGTATTTT,CASRPRTGKGTDTQYF,NA,TRBV11-2,TRBJ2-3,few
TGTGCCTGGAGTGTCGGGACTAGAAATGAGCAGTTCTTC,CAWSVGTRNEQFF,TRBD2,TRBV30,TRBJ2-1,NA
TGTGCCAGCAGCCAGACAGGGATTGGCTACACCTTC,CASSQTGIGYTF,TRBD1,TRBV5-6,TRBJ1-2,NA
TGTGCCAGCAGTCCCCTCACGGGCTATGGTGAGCAGTTCTTC,CASSPLTGYGEQFF,NA,TRBV11-2,TRBJ2-1,many
TGCGCCAGCAGCAAAAGGCCCTTAGCGGGGGGAACCACAGATACGCAGTATTTT,CASSKRPLAGGTTDTQYF,TRBD2,TRBV5-1,TRBJ2-3,NA
TGCGCCAGCAGCTCCAGGTCTTTGCATTCTGGAAACACCATATATTTT,CASSSRSLHSGNTIYF,NA,TRBV5-1,TRBJ1-3,NA
TGCGCCAGCAGCTTTCGTGGGGCCAATGAGCAGTTCTTC,CASSFRGANEQFF,NA,TRBV5-1,TRBJ2-1,few
TGTGCCAGCAGCTTAGTACGTCGGCAGGGGGCTCGCAATGAGCAGTTCTTC,CASSLVRRQGARNEQFF,TRBD1,TRBV7-8,TRBJ2-1,NA
TGCAGTGCTAGAAGCGGGATAACGTCCAATGAGCAGTTCTTC,CSARSGITSNEQFF,TRBD2,TRBV20-1,TRBJ2-1,few
TGTGCCACCAGTACCCCGGGACACCCTTACGAGCAGTACTTC,CATSTPGHPYEQYF,NA,TRBV24-1,TRBJ2-7,few
TGCAGTGCTAGATCGAATAGCGGGGTCTACAATGAGCAGTTCTTC,CSARSNSGVYNEQFF,TRBD2,TRBV20-1,TRBJ2-1,many
TGCAGTGCTAGATCGTCCAGTAGCGGGAAGAATGAGCAGTTCTTC,CSARSSSSGKNEQFF,TRBD2,TRBV20-1,TRBJ2-1,many
TGTGCCAGCAGCCAAGTGGGCAGCGGATGGGATACATGGTTAAGAAAAGAGACCCAGTACTTC,CASSQVGSGWDTWLRKETQYF,NA,TRBV14,TRBJ2-5,NA
TGTGCCAGCAGCTTATCGGCCGGGACAGGGATCTCGAAGGTGGGCAATGAGCAGTTCTTC,CASSLSAGTGISKVGNEQFF,TRBD1,TRBV11-1,TRBJ2-1,many
TGCGCCAGCAGCTTTTGGACTAGCCCAGATACGCAGTATTTT,CASSFWTSPDTQYF,TRBD2,TRBV5-1,TRBJ2-3,NA
TGTGCCTGGATGGAGAAGGGCCACACTGAAGCTTTCTTT,CAWMEKGHTEAFF,NA,TRBV30,TRBJ1-1,few
TGTGCCAGCAGCTTCTCACTAGCGGGAGGCATTGGTTACAATGAGCAGTTCTTC,CASSFSLAGGIGYNEQFF,TRBD2,TRBV5-6,TRBJ2-1,NA
TGTGCCGCCGGAAAACCCGACTCTGGAAACACCATATATTTT,CAAGKPDSGNTIYF,NA,TRBV10-3,TRBJ1-3,many
TGTGCCAGCAGCTCGGAGGGGGGTTATAGCAATCAGCCCCAGCATTTT,CASSSEGGYSNQPQHF,NA,TRBV7-9,TRBJ1-5,many
TGTGCCAGCAGCTTGTTGATTTCTGAAGCTTTCTTT,CASSLLISEAFF,NA,TRBV5-5,TRBJ1-1,NA
TGTGCCATCAGTGTAGCGGGACGACAAGAGACCCAGTACTTC,CAISVAGRQETQYF,TRBD2,TRBV10-3,TRBJ2-5,NA
TGCAGTGCTAGAGGGGCGAGGGGGACTTCCCGGAATACGCAGTATTTT,CSARGARGTSRNTQYF,NA,TRBV20-1,TRBJ2-3,few
TGTGCCAGCAGCTTCCCGGGACAGGGGCTTAAGGGGCGCACCTACGAGCAGTACTTC,CASSFPGQGLKGRTYEQYF,TRBD1,TRBV11-2,TRBJ2-7,NA
TGTGCCAGCCTAGGGGCCACTGAAGCTTTCTTT,CASLGATEAFF,NA,TRBV12-3/TRBV12-4,TRBJ1-1,many
TGTGCCAGCAGCCCAGGGCTTTACTACAATGAGCAGTTCTTC,CASSPGLYYNEQFF,NA,TRBV2,TRBJ2-1,few
TGTGCCAGCACCTCAGGACTATACACTAGCACAGATACGCAGTATTTT,CASTSGLYTSTDTQYF,NA,TRBV28,TRBJ2-3,many
TGCAGTGCTGTAAAGTCCGGGCTACCCGAAGATACGCAGTATTTT,CSAVKSGLPEDTQYF,NA,TRBV20-1,TRBJ2-3,many
TGTGCCAGCAGGCTCCGGGCCACAGATACGCAGTATTTT,CASRLRATDTQYF,NA,TRBV12-3/TRBV12-4,TRBJ2-3,NA
TGTGCCAGCAGCCCCTCGGCGGGGCTAGCGGGACCCTACAATGAGCAGTTCTTC,CASSPSAGLAGPYNEQFF,TRBD2,TRBV11-1,TRBJ2-1,NA
TGCAGTGCTAGAGATCTAGCGGGAGACCAAGAGACCCAGTACTTC,CSARDLAGDQETQYF,TRBD2,TRBV20-1,TRBJ2-5,few
TGTGCCAGCATCCCAAGGGGGCGCGGTGAGCAGTACTTC,CASIPRGRGEQYF,TRBD1,TRBV2,TRBJ2-7,few
TGTGCCAGCAGTGGTACTCAGGGGAAGGGCAATCAGCCCCAGCATTTT,CASSGTQGKGNQPQHF,NA,TRBV12-3/TRBV12-4,TRBJ1-5,many
TGCAGCGCTGTCTTACGGGACAGGGGCCGCGATGAGCAGTTCTTC,CSAVLRDRGRDEQFF,TRBD1,TRBV29-1,TRBJ2-1,NA
TGTGCCAGCAGTTCCCGGGACTTAGTACACACTGAAGCTTTCTTT,CASSSRDLVHTEAFF,NA,TRBV2,TRBJ1-1,many
TGCAGTGCTAGAGAAACCGGAGGCTCCTATAGCAATCAGCCCCAGCATTTT,CSARETGGSYSNQPQHF,NA,TRBV20-1,TRBJ1-5,few
TGTGCCAGCAGCCAAGAAGAAGGGAACAATGAGCAGTTCTTC,CASSQEEGNNEQFF,NA,TRBV3-1,TRBJ2-1,many
TGTGCCAGCAGTTTAGGGACTGGCCTCCTCCTGACTTTC,CASSLGTGLLLTF,NA,TRBV12-3/TRBV12-4,TRBJ2-6,NA
TGCAGCGTGGGGACAGGGGGCGAAGGTACCATATATTTT,CSVGTGGEGTIYF,TRBD1,TRBV29-1,TRBJ1-3,many
TGTGCCAGTAGTCCAGCGGGCGACCAAGAGACCCAGTACTTC,CASSPAGDQETQYF,NA,TRBV19,TRBJ2-5,few
TGTGCCAGCAGCTTAGTGGCAATAAGGGCGGGAGGATTCTACGAGCAGTACTTC,CASSLVAIRAGGFYEQYF,TRBD2,TRBV11-3,TRBJ2-7,many
TGCAGTGCTGGGGCTAGCGGTTCCCCGAACACCGGGGAGCTGTTTTTT,CSAGASGSPNTGELFF,TRBD2,TRBV20-1,TRBJ2-2,NA
TGTGCCAGCAGAAGGGGTAGCAATCAGCCCCAGCATTTT,CASRRGSNQPQHF,NA,TRBV6-1,TRBJ1-5,many
TGTGCCAGCAGTGAGGCGGCCAACAATGAGCAGTTCTTC,CASSEAANNEQFF,NA,TRBV6-4,TRBJ2-1,NA
TGCAGTGCCGGGACTTACCAAGAGACCCAGTACTTC,CSAGTYQETQYF,NA,TRBV20-1,TRBJ2-5,many
TGTGCCACCAGCTTGTCGATGAGAACGCAGTATTTT,CATSLSMRTQYF,NA,TRBV15,TRBJ2-3,few
TGTGCCAGCAGCTTAGGTGCCTATAATCAGCCCCAGCATTTT,CASSLGAYNQPQHF,NA,TRBV7-2,TRBJ1-5,many